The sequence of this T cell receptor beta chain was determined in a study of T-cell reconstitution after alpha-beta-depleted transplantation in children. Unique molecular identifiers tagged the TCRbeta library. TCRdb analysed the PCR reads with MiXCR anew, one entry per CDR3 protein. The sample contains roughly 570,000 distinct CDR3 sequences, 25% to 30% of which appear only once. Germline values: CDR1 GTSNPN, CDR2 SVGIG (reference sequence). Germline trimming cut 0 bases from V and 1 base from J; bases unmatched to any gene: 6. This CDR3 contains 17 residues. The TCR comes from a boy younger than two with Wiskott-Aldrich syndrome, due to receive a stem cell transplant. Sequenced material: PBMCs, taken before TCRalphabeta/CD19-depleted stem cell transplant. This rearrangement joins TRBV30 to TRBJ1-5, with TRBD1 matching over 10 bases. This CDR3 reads CAWSVVGQGLSNQPQHF. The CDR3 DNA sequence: TGTGCCTGGAGTGTGGTGGGACAGGGGTTGAGCAATCAGCCCCAGCATTTT.